The 8 T cell receptor beta chains below come from one sample, sequenced in a study of Graves' ophthalmopathy and Graves' hyperthyroidism. CDR3 regions of TCR beta were amplified from RNA transcripts. First-round RT-PCR relied on HTBI primers, and a second-round multiplex PCR came next. One entry per CDR3 protein, called by TCRdb with MiXCR from the multiplex PCR reads. In the table there are 200,000 to 250,000 distinct CDR3 sequences, just under 30% of which are singletons. Sequenced: peripheral blood. The receptor source for this set is a man aged 45-65 years with Graves' ophthalmopathy.

This chain joins TRBV20-1 and TRBJ2-7; TRBD2 matches 7 bases. The V segment lost 2 bases and the J segment 0 bases; nucleotides outside the gene matches: 4. This CDR3 has 14 residues. Germline-derived CDR1 and CDR2 are DFQATT and SNEGSKA (reference sequence). The CDR3 sequence is CSARSLAASYEQYF. The CDR3, as DNA: TGCAGTGCTAGATCTCTAGCGGCCTCCTACGAGCAGTACTTC.

This clonotype was counted at least ten times. The chain uses TRBV19 and TRBJ2-2, with D perhaps TRBD2 (5 bases). This CDR3 region has 15 residues. V lost 6 bases and J 3 bases, leaving 14 bases between the germline ends. From germline, CDR1 is LNHDA and CDR2 SQIVND (reference sequence). The CDR3 region has the DNA TGTGCCAGTAGCCGAGGGTTCGAGGACACCGGGGAGCTGTTTTTT. Its protein product is CASSRGFEDTGELFF.

The chain links TRBV6-5 to TRBJ1-2; D is undetermined. V was clipped by 0 bases and J by 5 bases, with 7 bases between them. Germline assignment: CDR1 MNHEY and CDR2 SVGAGI. CDR3 size: 13 residues. CDR3 in DNA: TGTGCCAGCAGTTACTCAGGAGCTTATGGCTACACCTTC. Amino acids: CASSYSGAYGYTF.

The V gene is TRBV5-1, the J gene TRBJ2-7, with TRBD1 identical over 8 bases. CDR3 length equals 13 residues. The V and J ends lost 2 bases and 7 bases, in that order; junction bases with no gene match: 5. Germline V gene sequence: CDR1 SGHRS, CDR2 YFSETQ. The CDR3: CASSFPRGREQYF. The CDR3 nucleotides are TGCGCCAGCAGCTTTCCCAGGGGGCGAGAGCAGTACTTC.

The gene calls are TRBV12-3 or TRBV12-4 and TRBJ2-5; 9 nucleotides match TRBD1. With V trimmed by 4 bases and J by 4 bases, 7 bases remained unmatched. This CDR3 spans 15 amino acids. CDR3 nucleotides: TGTGCCAGCAGTTCGGGACAGGGTCAATTAGAGACCCAGTACTTC. Protein product: CASSSGQGQLETQYF.

This clonotype was recorded many times. V is TRBV5-4 and J is TRBJ2-5; 11 positions match TRBD2. Germline values: CDR1 SGHNT, CDR2 YYREEE (reference sequence). V trimming: 0 bases; J trimming: 5 bases; junction bases outside the gene matches: 9. This CDR3 is 17 amino acids long. The chain's CDR3 is CASSLGLAGSQSETQYF. DNA of the CDR3: TGTGCCAGCAGCTTGGGACTAGCGGGGAGCCAGTCGGAGACCCAGTACTTC.

This clonotype was observed at least ten times. The rearrangement links TRBV20-1 to TRBJ2-5; the match to TRBD2 covers 14 bases. This CDR3 is built from 16 residues. The V gene end was trimmed by 6 bases and the J gene end by 5 bases; junction bases not matched to a gene: 11. Germline loops: CDR1 DFQATT, CDR2 SNEGSKA (reference sequence). The CDR3 is CSAGGLAGDPRETQYF. CDR3 sequence (DNA): TGCAGTGCGGGGGGACTAGCGGGAGACCCGAGGGAGACCCAGTACTTC.

V and J are TRBV20-1 and TRBJ1-2; D gene unclear. Deletions cut 6 bases from V and 3 bases from J, with 14 bases between. The CDR3 totals 13 residues. Germline V CDR1 and CDR2: DFQATT, SNEGSKA (reference sequence). The CDR3 here is CSAGRTDYYGYTF. The CDR3 DNA reads as TGCAGTGCCGGGCGGACGGATTACTATGGCTACACCTTC.